This passage covers 13 T cell receptor beta chains from one sample sequenced in a study of monozygotic twins with inflammatory bowel disease (dated by TCRdb to about 2019). Library construction relied on 5' RACE. Sequencing instrument: Illumina HiSeq 2500. The reads underwent TCRdb reprocessing, giving one record for each CDR3 protein sequence and no DNA. This sample's listing comprises more than 300,000 distinct CDR3 sequences. Roughly 5.8% of the sample belongs to the ten largest clones. The specimen was blood. Source of these receptors: a human donor with ulcerative colitis or Crohn's disease, or a healthy co-twin of an affected twin (not recorded which).

The chain employs TRBV6-1 and TRBJ2-3; lacking DNA, the TRBD2 call made by TCRdb goes unchecked. Per germline, CDR1 MNHNS and CDR2 SASEGT. There are 15 residues in the CDR3. CDR3 region: CASILTRTAADTQYF.

The rearrangement uses TRBV4-3 and TRBJ2-3; TCRdb's D call of TRBD1 is untestable without DNA. Looked up from germline, CDR1 is LGHNA and CDR2 is YSLEER. This CDR3 comprises 16 residues. CDR3 protein: CASSQERGDGADTQYF.

The chain's CDR3 is CASSPLGSNEQFF. This chain joins TRBV3-1 and TRBJ2-1. Germline lookup yields CDR1 LGHDT and CDR2 YNNKEL (reference sequence). The CDR3 consists of 13 residues.

The rearrangement uses TRBV6-1 and TRBJ2-7; the TCRdb call, TRBD2, lacks DNA for checking. This CDR3 comprises 15 residues. CDR1 is MNHNS, CDR2 SASEGT, per germline. The CDR3 sequence: CASSESRAGDYEQYF.

The rearrangement uses TRBV29-1 and TRBJ2-3; TCRdb's D call, TRBD1, is unchecked because there is no DNA. Germline-derived CDR1 and CDR2 are SQVTM and ANQGSEA. The CDR3 spans 15 residues. CDR3 in amino acids: CSVEWWGSSTDTQYF.

The chain uses TRBV7-2 and TRBJ2-2; there is no DNA to check the TCRdb D call of TRBD2. From germline, CDR1 is SGHTA and CDR2 FQGNSA. This CDR3 is built from 17 residues. Here the CDR3 reads CASSLGRTSTNTGELFF. Supplemented by reference TRBV7-2 and TRBJ2-2, the full variable domain reads GAGVSQSPSNKVTEKGKDVELRCDPISGHTALYWYRQSLGQGLEFLIYFQGNSAPDKSGLPSDRFSAERTGGSVSTLTIQRTQQEDSAVYLCASSLGRTSTNTGELFFGEGSRLTVL.

The CDR3 sequence is CASSPPARDRLAKNIQYF. The genes are TRBV28 and TRBJ2-4; TCRdb picks TRBD1, but there is no DNA to check that call. There are 18 residues in the CDR3. The germline gives CDR1 MDHEN, CDR2 SYDVKM.

The J gene is TRBJ2-7, the V gene TRBV4-3. CDR3 length: 14 residues. Germline assignment: CDR1 LGHNA and CDR2 YSLEER. This chain's CDR3 is CASSQDEAPGEQYF.

The chain links TRBV13 to TRBJ2-1. The length of the CDR3 is 16 residues. The germline V gene encodes CDR1 PRHDT and CDR2 FYEKMQ (reference sequence). This CDR3 reads CASSPKTGSSYNEQFF.

The rearrangement uses TRBV9 and TRBJ2-1. Germline CDR1 and CDR2: SGDLS and YYNGEE. This CDR3 has 18 residues. The CDR3: CASSVQVTYFSSYNEQFF.

This chain uses TRBV4-3 with TRBJ2-7; TCRdb gives TRBD2 as the D gene, but with no DNA this cannot be confirmed. The CDR3 is 15 residues long. CDR1 and CDR2 from the germline V gene are LGHNA and YSLEER. Here the CDR3 reads CASSLTTSGSYEQYF.

V gene TRBV4-1 combines with J gene TRBJ1-5. This CDR3 has 14 amino acids. Germline lookup yields CDR1 MGHRA and CDR2 YSYEKL. CDR3 protein: CASSQARSNQPQHF.

The chain is built from TRBV7-9 and TRBJ1-5. The CDR3 loop spans 13 amino acids. Germline V lookup: CDR1 SEHNR, CDR2 FQNEAQ (reference sequence). CDR3 sequence reads: CASRSRSNQPQHF.